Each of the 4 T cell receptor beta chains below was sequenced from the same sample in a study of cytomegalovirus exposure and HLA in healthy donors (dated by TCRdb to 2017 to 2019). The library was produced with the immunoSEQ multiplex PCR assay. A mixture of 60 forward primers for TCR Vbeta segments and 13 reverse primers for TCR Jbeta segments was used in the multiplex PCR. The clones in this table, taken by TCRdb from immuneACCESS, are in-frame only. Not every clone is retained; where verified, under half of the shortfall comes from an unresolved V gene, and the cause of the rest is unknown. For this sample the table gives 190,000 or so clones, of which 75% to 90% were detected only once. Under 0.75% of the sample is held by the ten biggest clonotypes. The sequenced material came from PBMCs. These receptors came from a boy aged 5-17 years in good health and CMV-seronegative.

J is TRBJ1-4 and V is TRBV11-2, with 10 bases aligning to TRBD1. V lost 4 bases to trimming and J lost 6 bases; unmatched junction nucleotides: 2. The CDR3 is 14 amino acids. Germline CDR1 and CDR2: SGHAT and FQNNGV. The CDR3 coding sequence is TGTGCCAGCAGCTGGACAGGGGGAGATGAAAAACTGTTTTTT. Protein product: CASSWTGGDEKLFF.

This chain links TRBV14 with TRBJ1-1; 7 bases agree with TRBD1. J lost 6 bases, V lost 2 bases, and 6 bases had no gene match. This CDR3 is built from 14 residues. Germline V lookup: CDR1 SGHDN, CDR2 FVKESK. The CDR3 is CASSQFGTAPEAFF. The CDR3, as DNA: TGTGCCAGCAGCCAATTCGGGACAGCCCCTGAAGCTTTCTTT.

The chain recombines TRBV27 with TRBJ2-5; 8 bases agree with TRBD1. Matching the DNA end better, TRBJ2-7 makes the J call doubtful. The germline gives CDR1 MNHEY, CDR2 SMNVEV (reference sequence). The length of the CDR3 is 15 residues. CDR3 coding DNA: TGTGCCAGCAGTTTAACGAGGACAGGGTTCTACGAGCAGTACTTC. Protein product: CASSLTRTGFYEQYF.

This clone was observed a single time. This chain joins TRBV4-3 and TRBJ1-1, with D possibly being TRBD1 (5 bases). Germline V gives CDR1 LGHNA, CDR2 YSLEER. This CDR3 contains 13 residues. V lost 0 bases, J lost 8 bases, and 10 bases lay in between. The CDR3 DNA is TGCGCCAGCAGCCAAGAGGGGGGGACCGAAGCTTTCTTT. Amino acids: CASSQEGGTEAFF.